The T cell receptor beta chain described here comes from a study of cytomegalovirus exposure and HLA in healthy donors. Overall study: When over 300 donors were genotyped, more than 70% of them were found to fall in the Caucasian-associated ancestry cluster.

Researchers ran the PCR with 60 Vbeta and 13 Jbeta primers. Libraries were prepared by immunoSEQ multiplex PCR; TCRdb keeps only in-frame clonotypes and omits some of them. The table shows about 100,000 clones, with roughly 79% occurring only once. Points on this clone: Antigen specificity is unknown.

Germline lookup yields CDR1 MNHEY and CDR2 SVGAGI. This CDR3 is 14 amino acids long. The junction had 9 bases not matched to a gene; V was cut back by 5 bases and J by 6 bases. Study results and caveats: CMV serostatus was the sole immune exposure information available.

This chain connects TRBV6-5 to TRBJ2-7; 8 bases are a match to TRBD1. The sequenced sample consisted of PBMCs. The origin of this receptor is a woman aged 40 to 50 in good health and CMV-seronegative. CDR3 sequence: CASSTDRGASEQYF. The DNA of the CDR3 is TGTGCCAGCAGTACCGACAGGGGAGCGAGCGAGCAGTACTTC.